The 3 T cell receptor beta chains in this list originate from one sample, sequenced in a study of T cells after yellow fever vaccination. TCRdb fed the 5' RACE reads into MiXCR, producing one record per CDR3 protein. Altogether a few hundred thousand distinct CDR3 sequences are present, less than 20% being singletons, with the ten largest covering roughly a sixth. Sequenced here: PBMCs, sampled around 5 days after the first yellow fever vaccination. The receptors originated from a man in his late teens or twenties who received the YFV17D yellow fever vaccine.

This clonotype was counted ten times or more. V is TRBV19 and J is TRBJ2-5; D is unresolved. The CDR3 has 13 residues. V lost 5 bases and J 7 bases, leaving 14 bases between the germline ends. Germline CDR1 and CDR2: LNHDA and SQIVND (reference sequence). The CDR3 DNA sequence: TGTGCCAGTAGTCTGAGCCAGTCAGGGACCCAGTACTTC. It yields the protein CASSLSQSGTQYF.

The table lists this clonotype with many counts. Sequence at one end of the junction differs from germline and may be a read error. The V call is TRBV12-3 or TRBV12-4, the J call TRBJ2-7, with a tentative D call TRBD1 (6 bases). The CDR3 length is 12 residues. The CDR3 nucleotides are TGTGCCAGCACTCTTCAATCCGGGACACCCATCTTC. Translation gives CASTLQSGTPIF.

The gene calls are TRBV27 and TRBJ2-7, with 11 bases that match TRBD1. V was clipped by 5 bases and J by 7 bases; unmatched bases: 7. The germline gives CDR1 MNHEY, CDR2 SMNVEV (reference sequence). The CDR3 is 14 amino acids. CDR3 sequence: CASSMGQGVDEQYF. The CDR3 coding sequence is TGTGCCAGCAGTATGGGACAGGGGGTTGATGAGCAGTACTTC.